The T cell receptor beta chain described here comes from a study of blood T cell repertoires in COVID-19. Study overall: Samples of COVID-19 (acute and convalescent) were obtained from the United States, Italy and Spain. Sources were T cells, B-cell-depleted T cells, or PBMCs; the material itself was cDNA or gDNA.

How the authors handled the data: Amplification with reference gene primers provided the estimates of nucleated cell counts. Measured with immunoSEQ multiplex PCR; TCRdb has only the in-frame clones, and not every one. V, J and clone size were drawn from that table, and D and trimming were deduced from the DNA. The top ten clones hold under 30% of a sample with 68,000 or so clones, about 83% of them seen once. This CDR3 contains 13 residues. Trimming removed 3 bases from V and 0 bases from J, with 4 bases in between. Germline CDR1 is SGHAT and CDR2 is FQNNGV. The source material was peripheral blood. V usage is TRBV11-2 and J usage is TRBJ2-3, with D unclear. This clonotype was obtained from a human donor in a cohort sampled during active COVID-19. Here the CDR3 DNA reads TGTGCCAGCAGCTTTCTAAGCACAGATACGCAGTATTTT. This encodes CASSFLSTDTQYF. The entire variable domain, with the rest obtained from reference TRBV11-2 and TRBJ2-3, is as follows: EAGVAQSPRYKIIEKRQSVAFWCNPISGHATLYWYQQILGQGPKLLIQFQNNGVVDDSQLPKDRFSAERLKGVDSTLKIQPAKLEDSAVYLCASSFLSTDTQYFGPGTRLTVL.